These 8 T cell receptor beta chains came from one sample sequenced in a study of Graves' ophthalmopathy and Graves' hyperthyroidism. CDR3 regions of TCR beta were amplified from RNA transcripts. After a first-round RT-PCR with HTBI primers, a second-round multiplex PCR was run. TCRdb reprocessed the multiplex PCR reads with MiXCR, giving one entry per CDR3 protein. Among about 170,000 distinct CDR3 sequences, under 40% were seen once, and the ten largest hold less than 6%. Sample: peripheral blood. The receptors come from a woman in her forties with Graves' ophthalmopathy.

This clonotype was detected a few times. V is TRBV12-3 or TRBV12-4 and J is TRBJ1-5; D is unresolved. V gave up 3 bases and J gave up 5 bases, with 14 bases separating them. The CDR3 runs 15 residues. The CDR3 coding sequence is TGTGCCAGCAGTTTTTCGGCGGGAGGCGATCAGCCCCAGCATTTT. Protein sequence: CASSFSAGGDQPQHF.

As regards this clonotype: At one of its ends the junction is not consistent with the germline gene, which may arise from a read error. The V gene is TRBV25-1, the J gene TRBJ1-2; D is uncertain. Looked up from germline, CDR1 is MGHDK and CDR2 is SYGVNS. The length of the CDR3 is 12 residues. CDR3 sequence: CASSEANYGYTF. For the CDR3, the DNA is TGTGCTAGCAGTGAAGCTAACTATGGCTACACCTTC.

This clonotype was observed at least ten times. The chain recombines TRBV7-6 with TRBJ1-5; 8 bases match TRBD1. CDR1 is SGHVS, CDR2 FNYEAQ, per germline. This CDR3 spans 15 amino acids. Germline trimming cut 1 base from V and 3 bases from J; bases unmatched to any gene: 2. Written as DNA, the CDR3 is TGTGCCAGCAGCTTAGGGACAGGGAACAATCAGCCCCAGCATTTT. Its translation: CASSLGTGNNQPQHF.

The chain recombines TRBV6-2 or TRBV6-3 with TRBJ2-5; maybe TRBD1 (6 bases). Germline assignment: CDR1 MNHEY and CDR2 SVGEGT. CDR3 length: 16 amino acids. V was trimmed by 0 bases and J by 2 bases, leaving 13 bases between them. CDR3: CASSYSPGHPQETQYF. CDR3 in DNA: TGTGCCAGCAGTTACTCGCCGGGACACCCTCAAGAGACCCAGTACTTC.

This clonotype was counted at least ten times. The CDR3 is CSAHIGGAGGDYGYTF. The CDR3 coding sequence is TGCAGTGCTCACATCGGGGGGGCAGGGGGCGACTATGGCTACACCTTC. V is TRBV20-1 and J is TRBJ1-2; 8 bases line up with TRBD1. The CDR3 is made up of 16 amino acids. V was clipped by 5 bases and J by 3 bases; unmatched bases: 14. Germline CDR1 is DFQATT and CDR2 is SNEGSKA (reference sequence).

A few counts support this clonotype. The CDR3 DNA reads TGTGCCAGCAGTCCGAAGACAGGGTTCGCTTACGAGCAGTACTTC. This encodes CASSPKTGFAYEQYF. The rearrangement links TRBV28 to TRBJ2-7; 7 positions agree with TRBD1. After removal of 5 bases from V and 4 bases from J, the junction contained 11 bases not matched to a gene. The germline V gene has CDR1 MDHEN and CDR2 SYDVKM. This CDR3 has 15 residues.

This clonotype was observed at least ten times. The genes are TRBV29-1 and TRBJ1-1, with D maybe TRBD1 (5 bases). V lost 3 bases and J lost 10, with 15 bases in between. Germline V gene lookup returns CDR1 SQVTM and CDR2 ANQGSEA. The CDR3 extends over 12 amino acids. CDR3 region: CSVEGNWGVAFF. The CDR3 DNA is TGCAGCGTTGAGGGGAACTGGGGGGTAGCTTTCTTT.

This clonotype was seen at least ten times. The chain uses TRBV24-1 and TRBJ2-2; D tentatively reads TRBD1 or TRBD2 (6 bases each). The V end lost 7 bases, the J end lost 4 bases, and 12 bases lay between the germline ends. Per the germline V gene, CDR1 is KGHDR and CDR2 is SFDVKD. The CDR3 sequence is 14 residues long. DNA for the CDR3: TGTGCCACCAGGAGGGGGGATTCCACCGGGGAGCTGTTTTTT. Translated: CATRRGDSTGELFF.